This T cell receptor beta chain was documented in a study of beta chain features in type 1 diabetes (dated by TCRdb to the late 2010s). Regarding the study in general: Patients and healthy donors did not differ in mean age, gender distribution, total cell number or subset yield. A total of approximately 100,000,000 sorted cells were examined across all samples, and the number of cells per subset was strongly correlated with RNA yield. The study compared TCRB repertoires of sorted circulating CD4+ T cell subsets between recently diagnosed type 1 diabetes patients and matched healthy donors. Regulatory and stem cell-like memory subsets were isolated from only 8 patients and roughly 8 healthy donors, whereas naive and central memory subsets came from all 30 or so donors.

CDR1 and CDR2 are drawn from the germline V gene (reference sequence): GTSNPN, SVGIG. The CDR3 numbers 15 residues from cysteine through phenylalanine. Of the read, only the CDR3 DNA is kept; its 45 bases are in frame from base 1. The V end gives up 3 bases and the J end 2 bases, leaving 4 bases in the junction not matched to a gene. Concerning this clone: The antigen it recognizes is unknown. The sample holds no much larger clone one base away, and base qualities are not on file.

The entire amount of isolated RNA was reverse transcribed using the High Capacity cDNA Reverse Transcription Kit, so the sequenced TCRB transcripts were expressed ones. Naive, central memory and regulatory T cell samples underwent deep immunoSEQ sequencing, averaging about 3.3 million total reads per sample. Sorted cells were lysed in RLT buffer and RNA was extracted with DNase-treated RNeasy Micro or Mini kits, depending on cell number. To prevent cross-contamination, each cell subset was processed individually, whereas patient and healthy donor samples were processed jointly. Using the immunoSEQ multiplex PCR, TCRB sequences were amplified from cDNA into 87-bp fragments spanning the CDR3 region. Sequencing of the amplicons was done on the Illumina HiSeq platform. The paper's data handling went like this. PCR bias was computationally corrected using synthetic template baselines, reads within Hamming distance 2 were collapsed, and singletons that could not be merged were discarded. Reads were aligned against IMGT to assign V, D and J genes, CDR3 length and insertions or deletions at six rearrangement sites. Within each subset, clonotype counts were normalized to sorted cell number, and only after that were true diversity and Gini coefficients computed with the tcR R package. The overlap coefficient, calculated on TCRB nucleotide sequences, was used to quantify repertoire sharing. Out-of-frame TCRB sequences from naive cells were analyzed to stand in for the pre-selection repertoire. As stored in TCRdb, this immuneACCESS dataset retains in-frame rearrangements with V and J assigned. A fraction of the clones does not appear; measured against another copy, unresolved V genes explain less than half of the discrepancy, and the remainder lacks a known reason. The DNA was the basis for D and trimming; V, J and clone size are from that table. The sample table holds approximately 400,000 clones, of which approximately 15% were seen once. The ten largest clones take up 0.019% of the sample.

Each donor gave one peripheral blood draw, about 100 mL on average, collected into heparinised tubes. Using a panel that included CD45RO, CCR7, CD25, CD127, CD95 and CD27, naive, central memory, regulatory and stem cell-like memory CD4+ T cells were sorted on a BD FACSAria II. All sorted populations exceeded 95% purity. PBMCs were separated immediately by Lymphoprep density gradient centrifugation and were stained directly, without being cultured. So that batch effects would be minimized, each experiment stained and sorted samples in pairs, pairing one healthy donor with one patient. The paper as a whole reports these results and caveats: In all four CD4+ subsets, TCRB CDR3 length was moderately but significantly shorter in type 1 diabetes patients. Fewer insertions and more nucleotide deletions at VDJ recombination sites were observed in patients with type 1 diabetes, implying thymic rearrangement abnormalities. The naive, central memory and regulatory TCRB repertoires appeared to resemble one another more closely among patients than among healthy donors. Because small numbers of individuals were included in the HLA sub-analyses, any influence of HLA type on TCRB rearrangement was left unresolved. Sequencing cDNA rather than genomic DNA could over-represent highly expressing activated cells, although activation and CD3 levels did not differ between groups. PCR may preferentially amplify shorter templates, but because patient and control samples were amplified and corrected together, any resulting skew would affect both groups equally.

The receptor was isolated from a woman aged 18-35 years in good health. The sequence joins TRBV30 to TRBJ2-7, and 13 bases in between align with TRBD2. Sequenced: naive CD4+ T cells from blood. The cell subset or site label here, explained by the study, means: true naive CD4+ T cells. The sequenced DNA: TGTGCCTGGAGCCACGGGACTAGCGGGACCTACGAGCAGTACTTC. Translated, it reads CAWSHGTSGTYEQYF.